The rows below give T cell receptor beta chains drawn from one sample of a study of T-cell reconstitution after alpha-beta-depleted transplantation in children. TCRdb called the PCR reads again in MiXCR, with one record for every CDR3 protein. The sample has about 980,000 distinct CDR3 sequences; about 31% are singletons. The source was PBMCs, mostly from graft donor cells, collected 360 days after TCRalphabeta/CD19-depleted stem cell transplant. These receptors came from a boy younger than two who had a stem cell transplant for SCID, so the T cells may come from the graft donor. Each CDR3 is given with its conserved first and last residue. The D gene is left open where the match is weak. Part of the rows lack a size; the others show once, few, many or a class for expanded clones.

clone size,V gene,J gene,D gene,CDR3 DNA,CDR3 protein
-,TRBV5-1,TRBJ2-7,TRBD2,TGCGCCAGCAGCTGGAGGAGCGGGGCCTCCTACGAGCAGTACTTC,CASSWRSGASYEQYF
few,TRBV12-3/TRBV12-4,TRBJ2-1,-,TGTGCCAGCAGCCGAATCGGAGATTCCTACAATGAGCAGTTCTTC,CASSRIGDSYNEQFF
-,TRBV7-8,TRBJ2-2,-,TGTGCCAGCACCACTCGAATGGAAGCCGGGGAGCTGTTTTTT,CASTTRMEAGELFF
-,TRBV27,TRBJ1-5,TRBD1,TGTGCCAGCGCTCCGCGCGGGACAGTTAATCAGCCCCAGCATTTT,CASAPRGTVNQPQHF
-,TRBV20-1,TRBJ2-7,-,TGCAGTGCCACAACCGACCAGCTCTACGAGCAGTACTTC,CSATTDQLYEQYF
-,TRBV7-9,TRBJ1-1,TRBD1,TGTGCCAGCAGCCCCGCCCCGGGACAGGGGGCCTTGGGCACTGAAGCTTTCTTT,CASSPAPGQGALGTEAFF
few,TRBV13,TRBJ2-3,TRBD1,TGTGCCAGCAGCTCCCTAGGGGGCACCACAGATACGCAGTATTTT,CASSSLGGTTDTQYF
-,TRBV6-5,TRBJ1-2,TRBD1,TGTGCCAGCAGTTTCACAGGGGGCCGTGGCTACACCTTC,CASSFTGGRGYTF
once,TRBV18,TRBJ1-2,-,TGTGCCAGCTCACCCTACGTTGAGTCTGGGCTTAACTATGGCTACACCTTC,CASSPYVESGLNYGYTF
few,TRBV7-7,TRBJ2-5,-,TGTGCCAGCAGCTTAAGCGGGTCCCTTGAGACCCAGTACTTC,CASSLSGSLETQYF
-,TRBV4-1,TRBJ2-2,TRBD1,TGCGCCAGCAGCCAAGGAGGACAGGGACGAGGGGAGCTGTTTTTT,CASSQGGQGRGELFF
-,TRBV27,TRBJ2-2,TRBD1,TGTGCCAGCAGGAGACAGGGGGCGTCTTTGGCCACCGGGGAGCTGTTTTTT,CASRRQGASLATGELFF
once,TRBV4-2,TRBJ1-2,-,TGTGCCAGCAGCCAAGAGGCTCGTAGGGGCCCTGTCTATGGCTACACCTTC,CASSQEARRGPVYGYTF
few,TRBV4-1,TRBJ2-7,-,TGCGCCAGCAGCCAAGATGGTGACGGATCCTACGAGCAGTACTTC,CASSQDGDGSYEQYF
-,TRBV25-1,TRBJ2-3,-,TGTGCCAGCAGTGAATTAGGGGCGCAGTATTTT,CASSELGAQYF
-,TRBV7-9,TRBJ2-7,-,TGTGCCAGCAGCCCCAATAACCCAGGGTATTCAGGGTACGAGCAGTACTTC,CASSPNNPGYSGYEQYF
few,TRBV10-3,TRBJ2-7,TRBD1,TGTGCCATCGGACAGGCGGCCTACGAGCAGTACTTC,CAIGQAAYEQYF
few,TRBV20-1,TRBJ2-1,-,TGCAGTGCTAGTTTCTTGTACAATGAGCAGTTCTTC,CSASFLYNEQFF
few,TRBV18,TRBJ2-1,-,TGTGCCAGCTCACCAGTTCTGGTGAAGGGGAAGAATGAGCAGTTCTTC,CASSPVLVKGKNEQFF
few,TRBV10-3,TRBJ2-1,-,TGTGCCATCAGTGAGTCAGGCGGGGGCTGGGACCACAATGAGCAGTTCTTC,CAISESGGGWDHNEQFF
-,TRBV7-2,TRBJ2-5,-,TGTGCCAGCAGCCGAAAGAGACAGAGCCAAGAGACCCAGTACTTC,CASSRKRQSQETQYF
-,TRBV20-1,TRBJ2-3,TRBD2,TGCAGTGCTGAGGGACTAGCGGGGCGCACAGATACGCAGTATTTT,CSAEGLAGRTDTQYF
-,TRBV29-1,TRBJ2-5,TRBD1,TGCAGCGTTGGCAGGGGGCCAGTCGGGGAGACCCAGTACTTC,CSVGRGPVGETQYF
-,TRBV7-8,TRBJ2-2,TRBD1,TGTGCCAGCAGCGAAATGGGCCCGGGACAGCTGAACACCGGGGAGCTGTTTTTT,CASSEMGPGQLNTGELFF
few,TRBV28,TRBJ1-5,-,TGTGCCAGCAGTTTCTGGGGGACAAGTCAGCCCCAGCATTTT,CASSFWGTSQPQHF
-,TRBV11-2,TRBJ1-1,-,TGTGCCAGCAGCTTAGATCGGGTTACGAACACTGAAGCTTTCTTT,CASSLDRVTNTEAFF